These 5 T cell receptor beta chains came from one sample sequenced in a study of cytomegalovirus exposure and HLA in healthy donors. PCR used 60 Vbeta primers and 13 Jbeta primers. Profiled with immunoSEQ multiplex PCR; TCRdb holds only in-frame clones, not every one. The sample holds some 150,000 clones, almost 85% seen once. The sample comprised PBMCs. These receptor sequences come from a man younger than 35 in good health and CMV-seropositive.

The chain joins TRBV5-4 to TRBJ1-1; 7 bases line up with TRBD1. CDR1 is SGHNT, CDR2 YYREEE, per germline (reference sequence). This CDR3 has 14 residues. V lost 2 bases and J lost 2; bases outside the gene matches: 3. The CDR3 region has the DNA TGTGCCAGCAGCTTAGGACAGGACAACACTGAAGCTTTCTTT. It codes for CASSLGQDNTEAFF.

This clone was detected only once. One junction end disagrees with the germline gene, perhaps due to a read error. This CDR3 is CSVYSTGEPFF. The CDR3, as DNA: TGCAGCGTCTACTCCACCGGGGAGCCGTTTTTT. The V call is TRBV29-1, the J call TRBJ2-2; perhaps TRBD2 as D (5 bases). The CDR3 is 11 amino acids. CDR1 and CDR2 (germline): SQVTM, ANQGSEA.

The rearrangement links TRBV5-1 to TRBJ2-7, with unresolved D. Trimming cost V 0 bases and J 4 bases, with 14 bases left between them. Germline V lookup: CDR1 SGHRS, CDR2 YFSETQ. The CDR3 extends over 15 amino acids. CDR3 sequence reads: CASSLALGSFYEQYF. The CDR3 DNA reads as TGCGCCAGCAGCTTGGCCCTGGGCTCCTTTTACGAGCAGTACTTC.

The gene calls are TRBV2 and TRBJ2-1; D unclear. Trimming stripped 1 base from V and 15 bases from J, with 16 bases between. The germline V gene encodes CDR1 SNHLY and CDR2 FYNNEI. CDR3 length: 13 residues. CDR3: CASSEGPQVRAFF. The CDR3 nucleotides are TGTGCCAGCAGTGAAGGCCCCCAGGTGCGAGCGTTCTTC.

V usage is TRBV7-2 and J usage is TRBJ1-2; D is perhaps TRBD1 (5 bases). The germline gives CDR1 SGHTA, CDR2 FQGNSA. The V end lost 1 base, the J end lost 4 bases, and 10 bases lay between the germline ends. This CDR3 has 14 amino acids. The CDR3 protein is CASSLVQAVYGYTF. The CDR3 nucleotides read TGTGCCAGCAGCTTAGTACAGGCTGTCTATGGCTACACCTTC.